The 29 T cell receptor beta chains listed next were all sequenced from one sample in a study of blood T cells in healthy people across ages. Next came a second PCR, run for about 7 to 12 cycles, which used a sample-barcoded 5' primer along with a J-beta primer mix. One entry per CDR3 protein results from TCRdb running MiXCR on the 5' RACE reads. The sample has 1 million or so distinct CDR3 sequences, 35% to 50% seen once. The sequenced sample consisted of blood. The source is an older woman in good health.

This chain uses TRBV7-8 with TRBJ2-4, with TRBD1 identical over 9 bases. Gene TRBJ2-7 matches the end of the DNA better, so the J call may be wrong. CDR1 and CDR2 (germline): SGHVS, FQNEAQ. CDR3 length equals 16 residues. CDR3: CASSLGTGTGTYEQYF. CDR3 sequence (DNA): TGTGCCAGCAGCTTAGGTACCGGGACAGGGACCTACGAGCAGTACTTC.

The V gene is TRBV6-5, the J gene TRBJ2-3; TRBD1 or TRBD2 may be the D gene (5 bases each). The CDR3 spans 15 residues. Germline V gives CDR1 MNHEY, CDR2 SVGAGI. Trimming stripped 0 bases from V and 1 base from J, with 8 bases between. The CDR3 here is CASSYSGERTDTQYF. In nucleotides, the CDR3 is TGTGCCAGCAGTTACTCGGGGGAGCGCACAGATACGCAGTATTTT.

This clonotype was seen a handful of times. The chain joins TRBV6-2 or TRBV6-3 to TRBJ1-2; no clear D gene. With 2 bases removed from V and 5 bases from J, the gap between germline ends came to 15 bases. The CDR3 runs 15 residues. Per the germline V gene, CDR1 is MNHEY and CDR2 is SVGEGT. Here the CDR3 DNA reads TGTGCCAGCAGTTACATCATCCGGACCGCTTATGGCTACACCTTC. It is translated as CASSYIIRTAYGYTF.

This clonotype was seen a handful of times. The V call is TRBV5-5, the J call TRBJ2-4; D is ambiguous. Matching the DNA end better, TRBJ2-7 makes the J call doubtful. The CDR3 consists of 14 residues. CDR1 and CDR2 from the germline V gene are SGHKS and YYEKEE (reference sequence). CDR3 coding DNA: TGTGCCAGCAGTCTGCTGACATCTTCCTACGAGCAGTACTTC. Translating gives CASSLLTSSYEQYF.

The gene calls are TRBV28 and TRBJ2-3; D may correspond to TRBD1 or TRBD2 (5 bases each). This CDR3 spans 17 amino acids. Trimming removed 8 bases at V and 4 bases at J, with 25 bases between. Germline V CDR1 and CDR2: MDHEN, SYDVKM. CDR3 nucleotide sequence: TGTGCCAGCGATTCCGGGACCCCGAACTTCTCCCCAGATACGCAGTATTTT. This gives the protein CASDSGTPNFSPDTQYF.

The chain uses TRBV12-3 or TRBV12-4 and TRBJ2-5; the D gene is possibly TRBD1 (5 bases). The CDR3 is 18 amino acids. V was clipped by 1 base and J by 3 bases, with 21 bases between them. CDR3 residues: CASSLGVVGQTFKETQYF. In DNA, the CDR3 is TGTGCCAGCAGTTTAGGGGTTGTGGGGCAGACTTTTAAAGAGACCCAGTACTTC.

As to this clonotype: A junction boundary mismatches the germline segment, possibly from a read error. The rearrangement uses TRBV20-1 and TRBJ2-3; 12 bases match TRBD2. Germline assignment: CDR1 DFQATT and CDR2 SNEGSKA (reference sequence). CDR3 length equals 14 residues. The CDR3 region is CSATTSGRADTRYF. In DNA, the CDR3 is TGCAGTGCCACGACTAGCGGGAGAGCAGATACGCGGTATTTT.

V and J are TRBV7-9 and TRBJ2-5; no clear D gene. Germline V gives CDR1 SEHNR, CDR2 FQNEAQ (reference sequence). The CDR3 sequence is 14 residues long. V lost 7 bases and J lost 3, with 15 bases in between. CDR3 region: CASTPAIWEETQYF. DNA for the CDR3: TGTGCCAGCACCCCGGCTATCTGGGAAGAGACCCAGTACTTC.

V is TRBV3-1 and J is TRBJ1-4, with D uncertain. Germline V gives CDR1 LGHDT, CDR2 YNNKEL (reference sequence). V lost 1 base to trimming and J lost 7 bases, with 4 bases between them. The CDR3 spans 12 residues. The CDR3: CASSQAVEKLFF. The DNA for the CDR3 is TGTGCCAGCAGCCAAGCTGTTGAAAAACTGTTTTTT.

The chain joins TRBV7-9 to TRBJ2-7; 7 bases are a match to TRBD1. From germline, CDR1 is SEHNR and CDR2 FQNEAQ (reference sequence). V was pared by 4 bases and J by 2 bases, with 8 bases of the junction left unmatched. This CDR3 has 15 residues. The CDR3 sequence is CASSSRDRRAYEQYF. CDR3 nucleotide sequence: TGTGCCAGCAGCTCCCGGGACAGAAGAGCCTACGAGCAGTACTTC.

This chain connects TRBV29-1 to TRBJ1-1, with 7 bases lining up with TRBD1. Per germline, CDR1 SQVTM and CDR2 ANQGSEA. The J segment lost 7 bases and the V segment lost 5 bases, leaving 4 bases of the junction unmatched. This CDR3 has 11 amino acids. CDR3 in DNA: TGCAGCGTTTCAGGGGGGAATGAAGCTTTCTTT. The encoded protein is CSVSGGNEAFF.

This clonotype has only a few counts. The chain recombines TRBV28 with TRBJ1-2, with D perhaps TRBD1 (6 bases). CDR1 is MDHEN and CDR2 is SYDVKM in the germline V gene. The CDR3 length is 15 residues. V was shortened by 5 bases and J by 4 bases, with 17 bases between the two germline ends. The CDR3 reads CASSRGARGGYGYTF. The CDR3 coding sequence is TGTGCCAGCAGTCGTGGGGCTAGAGGGGGCTATGGCTACACCTTC.

The V gene is TRBV10-3, the J gene TRBJ1-4, with a weak D call TRBD1 (5 bases). V lost 10 bases and J 0 bases, leaving 12 bases between the germline ends. CDR3 length equals 14 residues. Germline CDR1 reads ENHRY; CDR2 reads SYGVKD. The CDR3 is CATGAGATNEKLFF. The CDR3 nucleotides read TGTGCCACCGGGGCCGGTGCAACTAATGAAAAACTGTTTTTT.

This clonotype appeared a few times. The DNA for the CDR3 is TGTGCCAGCAGTGAAGGGCTAGCGGGAGCAGAGCAGTACTTC. This translates into CASSEGLAGAEQYF. The chain is built from TRBV25-1 and TRBJ2-7; 10 bases line up with TRBD2. CDR1 is MGHDK, CDR2 SYGVNS, per germline. The V and J ends lost 2 bases and 7 bases, in that order; junction bases with no gene match: 5. This CDR3 contains 14 residues.

The V call is TRBV13, the J call TRBJ2-7, with D perhaps TRBD2 (6 bases). The CDR3 contains 14 residues. V was clipped by 3 bases and J by 4 bases, with 13 bases between them. CDR1 PRHDT and CDR2 FYEKMQ come from the germline V gene (reference sequence). The CDR3 loop is CASSFGLAEYEQYF. As DNA, the CDR3 is TGTGCCAGCAGCTTCGGGTTAGCGGAATACGAGCAGTACTTC.

The chain recombines TRBV20-1 with TRBJ1-2; a weak D match, TRBD1 (5 bases). Germline V gene data show CDR1 as DFQATT and CDR2 as SNEGSKA (reference sequence). CDR3 length: 15 residues. Trimming removed 2 bases at V and 6 bases at J, with 19 bases between. The CDR3 coding sequence is TGCAGTGCTAGAACACCCCACAGGCGGGGGGATGGCTACACCTTC. Translated, it gives CSARTPHRRGDGYTF.

The chain uses TRBV7-9 and TRBJ2-7; 12 nucleotides agree with TRBD2. The germline V gene encodes CDR1 SEHNR and CDR2 FQNEAQ (reference sequence). V lost 7 bases, J lost 7 bases, and 8 bases stayed unmatched. The length of the CDR3 is 14 residues. As DNA, the CDR3 is TGTGCCAGCACCTCTAGCGGGAGGGCCAATGAGCAGTACTTC. Translation: CASTSSGRANEQYF.

This clonotype has a handful of counts. The gene calls are TRBV28 and TRBJ2-5; 7 bases match TRBD2. The CDR3 sequence is 15 residues long. Germline assignment: CDR1 MDHEN and CDR2 SYDVKM. Trimming took 7 bases from V and 1 from J; bases not matched to a gene: 9. The chain's CDR3 is CASTLGAGRQETQYF. CDR3 bases: TGTGCCAGCACCCTTGGAGCGGGACGCCAAGAGACCCAGTACTTC.

This clonotype was observed once. The chain has TRBV9 and TRBJ2-3; D gene ambiguous. CDR3 length equals 15 residues. V lost 1 base and J lost 2, with 11 bases in between. Germline-derived CDR1 and CDR2 are SGDLS and YYNGEE. The CDR3 DNA reads as TGTGCCAGCAGCGTACACCCAACTATCACAGATACGCAGTATTTT. Its translation is CASSVHPTITDTQYF.

This clonotype has more than one count but fewer than ten. V gene TRBV9 combines with J gene TRBJ2-1; 8 nucleotides align to TRBD1. Germline V gene lookup returns CDR1 SGDLS and CDR2 YYNGEE. CDR3 length equals 15 residues. The junction had 6 bases not matched to a gene; V was cut back by 0 bases and J by 7 bases. The CDR3 DNA is TGTGCCAGCAGCGTAGGGGGGACAGGAATAAATGAGCAGTTCTTC. This encodes CASSVGGTGINEQFF.

A single count supports this clonotype. An end of the junction does not agree with germline; a read error may underlie this. This chain links TRBV5-6 with TRBJ1-1; D is perhaps TRBD1 (6 bases). In germline, CDR1 is SGHDT, CDR2 YYEEEE. The CDR3 is made up of 14 amino acids. The CDR3 protein is CASSFQGLWTEAFF. CDR3 DNA: TGTGCCAGTAGCTTCCAGGGGCTTTGGACTGAAGCTTTCTTT. Based on the CDR3 plus reference TRBV5-6 and TRBJ1-1, the full variable domain is DAGVTQSPTHLIKTRGQQVTLRCSPKSGHDTVSWYQQALGQGPQFIFQYYEEEERQRGNFPDRFSGHQFPNYSSELNVNALLLGDSALYLCASSFQGLWTEAFFGQGTRLTVV.

This clonotype was counted only a few times. The CDR3 loop is CASSQDLRTSGFLSVNEQFF. CDR3 DNA: TGTGCCAGCAGCCAAGATTTAAGGACTAGCGGGTTCCTGAGCGTCAATGAGCAGTTCTTC. The chain has TRBV4-2 and TRBJ2-1; 11 bases agree with TRBD2. The CDR3 runs 20 residues. Germline V gene data show CDR1 as LGHNA and CDR2 as YNFKEQ. The ends lost 0 bases at V and 6 bases at J; junction bases unmatched: 16.

There are many counts of this clonotype. The chain joins TRBV21-1 to TRBJ2-7; no DNA check was done on the table's D call, TRBD2. TRBV21-1 is a documented pseudogene. This CDR3 has 16 amino acids. The CDR3 DNA follows: TGTGCCAGCTGCCCTGATGCGGGAGGGTATCCCTACGAGCAGTACTTC. It is translated as CASCPDAGGYPYEQYF.

The V call is TRBV10-2, the J call TRBJ2-7; 9 positions agree with TRBD1. From germline, CDR1 is WSHSY and CDR2 SAAADI. The CDR3 runs to 14 residues. The V and J ends lost 6 bases and 6 bases, in that order; junction bases with no gene match: 9. The CDR3 sequence is CASRWDRVRSEQYF. The CDR3 DNA reads TGCGCCAGCAGATGGGACAGGGTAAGGTCCGAGCAGTACTTC.

This clonotype came up once. DNA of the CDR3: TGTGCCAGCAGTCCGCGCATCATTAGCAATCAGCCCCAGCATTTT. Its protein is CASSPRIISNQPQHF. This sequence joins TRBV27 and TRBJ1-5; D unresolved. This CDR3 has 15 residues. Deletions cut 5 bases from V and 0 bases from J, with 11 bases between. Per germline, CDR1 MNHEY and CDR2 SMNVEV (reference sequence).

This clonotype showed up just a few times. This rearrangement joins TRBV12-3 or TRBV12-4 to TRBJ1-6; D is perhaps TRBD1 (6 bases). V was trimmed by 7 bases and J by 7 bases, leaving 14 bases between them. The CDR3 extends over 14 amino acids. The CDR3 bases are TGTGCCAGCACTTACGGGGGCGGCAATTCACCCCTCCACTTT. This gives the protein CASTYGGGNSPLHF.

Many counts were recorded for this clonotype. The V and J genes are TRBV12-3 or TRBV12-4 and TRBJ2-1, with D unclear. This CDR3 comprises 13 residues. The V gene lost 0 bases and the J gene lost 8 bases, with 8 bases spanning the gap. CDR3 DNA sequence: TGTGCCAGCAGTTTAGCTAGTATCCATGAGCAGTTCTTC. As protein: CASSLASIHEQFF.

The CDR3 region has the DNA TGCAGCGTAAGGACAGGGTATAGCGAGCAGTACTTC. Amino acids: CSVRTGYSEQYF. V gene TRBV29-1 combines with J gene TRBJ2-7; 8 nucleotides line up with TRBD1. Looked up from germline, CDR1 is SQVTM and CDR2 is ANQGSEA. The V segment lost 6 bases and the J segment 6 bases; nucleotides outside the gene matches: 7. This CDR3 comprises 12 residues.

A few counts support this clonotype. CDR3 coding DNA: TGCGCCAGCAGCTTGAACGGTGGGACAGATACGCAGTATTTT. Translation: CASSLNGGTDTQYF. This chain joins TRBV5-1 and TRBJ2-3, with D hard to call. This CDR3 has 14 amino acids. The V gene lost 1 base and the J gene lost 3 bases, with 9 bases spanning the gap. The V gene's germline CDR1 is SGHRS and CDR2 YFSETQ.